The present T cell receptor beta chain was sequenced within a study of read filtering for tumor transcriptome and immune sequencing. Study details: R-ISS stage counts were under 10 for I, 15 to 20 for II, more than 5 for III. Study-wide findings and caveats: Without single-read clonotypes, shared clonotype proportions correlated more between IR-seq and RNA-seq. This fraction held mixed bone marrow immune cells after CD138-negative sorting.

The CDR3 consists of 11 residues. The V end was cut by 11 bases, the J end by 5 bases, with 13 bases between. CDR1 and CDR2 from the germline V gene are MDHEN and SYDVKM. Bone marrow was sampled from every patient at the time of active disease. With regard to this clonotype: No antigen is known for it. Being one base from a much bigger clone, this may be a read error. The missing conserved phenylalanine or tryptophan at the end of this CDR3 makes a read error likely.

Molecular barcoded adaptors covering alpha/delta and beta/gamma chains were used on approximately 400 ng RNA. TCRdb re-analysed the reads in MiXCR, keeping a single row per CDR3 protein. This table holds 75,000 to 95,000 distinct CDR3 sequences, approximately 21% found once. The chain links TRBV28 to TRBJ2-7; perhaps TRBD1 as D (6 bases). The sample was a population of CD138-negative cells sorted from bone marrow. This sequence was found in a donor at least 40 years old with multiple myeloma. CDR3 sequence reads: CAASGVHEQYL. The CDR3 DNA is TGTGCCGCCTCAGGGGTCCACGAGCAGTACCTC.